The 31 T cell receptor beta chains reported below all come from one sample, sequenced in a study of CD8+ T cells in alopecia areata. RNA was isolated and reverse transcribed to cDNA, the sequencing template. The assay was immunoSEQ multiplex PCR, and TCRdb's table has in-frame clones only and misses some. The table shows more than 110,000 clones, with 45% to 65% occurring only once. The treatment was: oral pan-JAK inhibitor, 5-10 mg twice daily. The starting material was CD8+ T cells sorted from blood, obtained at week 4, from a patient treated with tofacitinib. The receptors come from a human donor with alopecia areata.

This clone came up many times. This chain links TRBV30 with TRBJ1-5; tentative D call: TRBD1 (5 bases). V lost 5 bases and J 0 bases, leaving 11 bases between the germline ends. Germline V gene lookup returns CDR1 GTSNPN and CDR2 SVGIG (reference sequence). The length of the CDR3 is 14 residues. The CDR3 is CAWGDENSNQPQHF. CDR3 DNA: TGTGCCTGGGGGGACGAAAATAGCAATCAGCCCCAGCATTTT.

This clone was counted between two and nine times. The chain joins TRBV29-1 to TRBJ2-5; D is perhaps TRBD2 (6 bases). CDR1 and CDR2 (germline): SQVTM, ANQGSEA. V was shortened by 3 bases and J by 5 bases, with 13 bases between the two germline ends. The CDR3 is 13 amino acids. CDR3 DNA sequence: TGCAGCGTTGATCCCGGGGCGGGGGAGACCCAGTACTTC. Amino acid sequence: CSVDPGAGETQYF.

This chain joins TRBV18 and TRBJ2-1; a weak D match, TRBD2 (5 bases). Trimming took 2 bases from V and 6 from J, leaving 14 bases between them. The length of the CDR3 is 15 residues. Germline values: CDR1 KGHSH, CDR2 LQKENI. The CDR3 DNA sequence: TGTGCCAGCTCACCAGGGGTAGCCCGGGGCAATGAGCAGTTCTTC. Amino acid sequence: CASSPGVARGNEQFF.

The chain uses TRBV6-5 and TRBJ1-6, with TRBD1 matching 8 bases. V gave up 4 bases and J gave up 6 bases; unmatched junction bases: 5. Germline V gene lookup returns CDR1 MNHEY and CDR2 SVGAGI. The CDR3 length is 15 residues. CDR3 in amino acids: CASSFQGAGNSPLHF. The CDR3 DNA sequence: TGTGCCAGCAGTTTTCAGGGGGCTGGTAATTCACCCCTCCACTTT.

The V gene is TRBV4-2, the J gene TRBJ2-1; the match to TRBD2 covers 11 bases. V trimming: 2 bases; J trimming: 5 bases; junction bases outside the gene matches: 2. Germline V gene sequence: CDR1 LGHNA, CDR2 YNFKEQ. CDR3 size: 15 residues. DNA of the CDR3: TGTGCCAGCAGCCAACCGGGACTAGCGGACAATGAGCAGTTCTTC. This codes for CASSQPGLADNEQFF.

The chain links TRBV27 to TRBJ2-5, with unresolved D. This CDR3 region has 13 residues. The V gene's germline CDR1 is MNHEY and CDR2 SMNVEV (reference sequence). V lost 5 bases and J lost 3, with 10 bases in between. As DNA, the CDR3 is TGTGCCAGCAGTCCCCTTGAGGAAGAGACCCAGTACTTC. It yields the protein CASSPLEEETQYF.

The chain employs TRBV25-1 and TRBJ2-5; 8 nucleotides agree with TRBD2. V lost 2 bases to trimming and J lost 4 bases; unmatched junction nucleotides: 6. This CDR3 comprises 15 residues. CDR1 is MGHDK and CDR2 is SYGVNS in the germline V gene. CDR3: CASSENIRGGETQYF. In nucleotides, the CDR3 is TGTGCCAGCAGTGAAAACATCCGGGGGGGAGAGACCCAGTACTTC.

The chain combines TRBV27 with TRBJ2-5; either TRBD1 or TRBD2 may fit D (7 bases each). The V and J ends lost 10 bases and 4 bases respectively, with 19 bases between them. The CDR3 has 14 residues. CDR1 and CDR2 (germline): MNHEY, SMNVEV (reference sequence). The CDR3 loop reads CANPGRGRRETQYF. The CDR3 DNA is TGTGCCAACCCGGGGAGGGGGCGCCGAGAGACCCAGTACTTC.

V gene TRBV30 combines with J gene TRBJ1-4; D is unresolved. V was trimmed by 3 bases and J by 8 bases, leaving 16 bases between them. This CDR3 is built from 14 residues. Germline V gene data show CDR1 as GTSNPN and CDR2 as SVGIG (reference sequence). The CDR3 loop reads CAWRSDADEEKLFF. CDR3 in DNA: TGTGCCTGGAGATCGGACGCCGACGAAGAAAAACTGTTTTTT.

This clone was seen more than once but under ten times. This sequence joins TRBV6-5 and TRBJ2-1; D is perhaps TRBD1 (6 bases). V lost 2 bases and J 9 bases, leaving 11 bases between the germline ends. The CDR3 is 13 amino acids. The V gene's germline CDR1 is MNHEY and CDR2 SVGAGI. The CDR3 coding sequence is TGTGCCAGCAGTTACGTGACAGGCGGTGAGCAGTTCTTC. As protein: CASSYVTGGEQFF.

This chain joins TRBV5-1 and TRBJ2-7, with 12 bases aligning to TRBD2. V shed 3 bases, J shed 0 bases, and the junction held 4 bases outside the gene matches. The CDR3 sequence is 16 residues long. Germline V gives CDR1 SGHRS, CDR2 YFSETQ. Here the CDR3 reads CASSSGLAGSSYEQYF. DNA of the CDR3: TGCGCCAGCAGCTCCGGACTAGCGGGGAGCTCCTACGAGCAGTACTTC.

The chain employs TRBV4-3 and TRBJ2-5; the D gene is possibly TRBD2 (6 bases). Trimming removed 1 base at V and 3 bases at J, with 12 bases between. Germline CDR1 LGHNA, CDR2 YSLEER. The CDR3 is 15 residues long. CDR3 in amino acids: CASSQVWRGEETQYF. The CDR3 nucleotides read TGCGCCAGCAGCCAAGTGTGGAGGGGTGAAGAGACCCAGTACTTC.

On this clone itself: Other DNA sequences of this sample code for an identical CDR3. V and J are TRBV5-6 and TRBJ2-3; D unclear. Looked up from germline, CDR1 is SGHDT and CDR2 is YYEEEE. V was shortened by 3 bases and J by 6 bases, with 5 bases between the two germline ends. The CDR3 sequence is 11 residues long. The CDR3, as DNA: TGTGCCAGCAGCTCGACGGATACGCAGTATTTT. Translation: CASSSTDTQYF.

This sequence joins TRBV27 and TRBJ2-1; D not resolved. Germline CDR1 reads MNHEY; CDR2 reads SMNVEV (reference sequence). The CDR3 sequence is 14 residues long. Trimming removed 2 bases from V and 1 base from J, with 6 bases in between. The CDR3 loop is CASSLMGSYNEQFF. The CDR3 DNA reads TGTGCCAGCAGTTTAATGGGTTCCTACAATGAGCAGTTCTTC.

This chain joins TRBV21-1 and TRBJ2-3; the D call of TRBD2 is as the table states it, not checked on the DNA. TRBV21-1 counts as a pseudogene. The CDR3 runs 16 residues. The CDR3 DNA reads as TGTGCCAGCAGCGGCGTGCTAGCGGGGGCCACAGATACGCAGTATTTT. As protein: CASSGVLAGATDTQYF.

Here the CDR3 reads CASSFRQSYNEQFF. CDR3 DNA: TGTGCCAGCAGTTTTAGGCAGAGCTACAATGAGCAGTTCTTC. J is TRBJ2-1 and V is TRBV27, with D uncertain. V lost 3 bases to trimming and J lost 3 bases, with 9 bases between them. The CDR3 runs 14 residues. Germline V gene sequence: CDR1 MNHEY, CDR2 SMNVEV (reference sequence).

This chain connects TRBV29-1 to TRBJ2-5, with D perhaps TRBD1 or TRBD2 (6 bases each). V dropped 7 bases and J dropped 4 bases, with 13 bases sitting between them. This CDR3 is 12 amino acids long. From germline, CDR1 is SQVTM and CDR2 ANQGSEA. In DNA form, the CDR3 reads TGCAGCGCAGGAGGGGGAGGAGAGACCCAGTACTTC. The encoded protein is CSAGGGGETQYF.

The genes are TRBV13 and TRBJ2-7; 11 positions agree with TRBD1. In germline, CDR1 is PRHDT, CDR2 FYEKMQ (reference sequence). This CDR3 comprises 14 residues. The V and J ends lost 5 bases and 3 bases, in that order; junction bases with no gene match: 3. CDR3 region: CASSEGTGGYEQYF. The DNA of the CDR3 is TGTGCCAGCAGCGAAGGGACAGGGGGCTACGAGCAGTACTTC.

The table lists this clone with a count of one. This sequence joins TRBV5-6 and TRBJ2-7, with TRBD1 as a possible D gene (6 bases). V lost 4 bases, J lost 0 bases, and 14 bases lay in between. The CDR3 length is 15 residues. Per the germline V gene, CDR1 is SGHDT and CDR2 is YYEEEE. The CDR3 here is CASSLGQLRSYEQYF. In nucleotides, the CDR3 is TGTGCCAGCAGCCTCGGACAGCTACGCTCCTACGAGCAGTACTTC.

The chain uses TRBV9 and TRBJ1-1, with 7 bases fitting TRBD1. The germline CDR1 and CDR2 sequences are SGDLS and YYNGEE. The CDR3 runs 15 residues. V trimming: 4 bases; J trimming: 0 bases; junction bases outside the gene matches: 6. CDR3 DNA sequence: TGTGCCAGCAGCCTAGGGGGACAGATGAACACTGAAGCTTTCTTT. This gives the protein CASSLGGQMNTEAFF.

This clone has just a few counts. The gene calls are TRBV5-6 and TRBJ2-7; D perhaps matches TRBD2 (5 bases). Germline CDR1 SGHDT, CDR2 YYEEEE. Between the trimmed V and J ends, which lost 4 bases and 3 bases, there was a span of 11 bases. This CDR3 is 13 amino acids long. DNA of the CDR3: TGTGCCAGCAGCGTGGACTTGGGCTACGAGCAGTACTTC. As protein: CASSVDLGYEQYF.

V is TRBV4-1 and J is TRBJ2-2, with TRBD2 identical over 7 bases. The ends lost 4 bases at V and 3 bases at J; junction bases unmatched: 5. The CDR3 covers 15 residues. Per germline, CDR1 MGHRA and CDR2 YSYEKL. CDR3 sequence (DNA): TGCGCCAGCAGCCTGGCGGGGGATTACACCGGGGAGCTGTTTTTT. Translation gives CASSLAGDYTGELFF.

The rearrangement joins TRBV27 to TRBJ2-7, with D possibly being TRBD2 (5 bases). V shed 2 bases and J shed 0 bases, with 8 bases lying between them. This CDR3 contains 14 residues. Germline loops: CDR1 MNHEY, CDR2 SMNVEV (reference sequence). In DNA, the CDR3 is TGTGCCAGCAGTTTAATCGGGGACTCCTACGAGCAGTACTTC. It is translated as CASSLIGDSYEQYF.

CDR3 loop: CASSPRWGWDTEAFF. CDR3 bases: TGCGCCAGCAGCCCCCGGTGGGGGTGGGACACTGAAGCTTTCTTT. The chain recombines TRBV4-1 with TRBJ1-1; the D gene is possibly TRBD1 (5 bases). This CDR3 region has 15 residues. Germline CDR1 reads MGHRA; CDR2 reads YSYEKL. V dropped 4 bases and J dropped 3 bases, with 15 bases sitting between them.

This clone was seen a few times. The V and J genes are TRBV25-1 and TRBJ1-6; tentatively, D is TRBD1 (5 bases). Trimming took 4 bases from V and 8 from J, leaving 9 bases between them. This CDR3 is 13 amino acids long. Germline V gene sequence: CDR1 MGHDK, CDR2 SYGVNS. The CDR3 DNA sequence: TGTGCCAGCAGTGGGATGGGGCATTCACCCCTCCACTTT. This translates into CASSGMGHSPLHF.

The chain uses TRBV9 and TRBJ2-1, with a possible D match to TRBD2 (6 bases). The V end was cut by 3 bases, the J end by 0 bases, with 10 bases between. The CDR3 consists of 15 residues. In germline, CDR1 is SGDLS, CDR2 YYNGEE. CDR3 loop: CASSERRGSYNEQFF. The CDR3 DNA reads TGTGCCAGCAGCGAAAGGCGGGGCTCCTACAATGAGCAGTTCTTC.

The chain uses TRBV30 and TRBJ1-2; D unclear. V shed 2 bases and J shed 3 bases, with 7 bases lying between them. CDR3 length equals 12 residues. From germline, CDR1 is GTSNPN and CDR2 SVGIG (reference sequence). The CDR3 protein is CAWSLGHYGYTF. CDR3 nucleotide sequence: TGTGCCTGGAGTCTAGGCCACTATGGCTACACCTTC.

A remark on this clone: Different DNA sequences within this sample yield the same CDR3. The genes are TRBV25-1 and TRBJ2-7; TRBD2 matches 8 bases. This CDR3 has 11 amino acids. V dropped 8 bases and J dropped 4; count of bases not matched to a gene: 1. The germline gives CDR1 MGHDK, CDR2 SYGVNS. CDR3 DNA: TGTGCCAGCTCGGGGGGGTACGAGCAGTACTTC. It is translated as CASSGGYEQYF.

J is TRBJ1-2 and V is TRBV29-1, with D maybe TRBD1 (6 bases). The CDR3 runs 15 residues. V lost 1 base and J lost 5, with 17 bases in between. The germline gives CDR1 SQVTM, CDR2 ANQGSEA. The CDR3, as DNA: TGCAGCGTTGAAGCCTATACAGGGAAAACGTATGGCTACACCTTC. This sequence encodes CSVEAYTGKTYGYTF.

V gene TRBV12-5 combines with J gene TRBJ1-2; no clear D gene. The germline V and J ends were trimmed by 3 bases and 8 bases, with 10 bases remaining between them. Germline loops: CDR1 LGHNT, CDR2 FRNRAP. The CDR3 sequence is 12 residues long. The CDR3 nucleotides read TGTGCTAGTGGTTTACGAAAAGGGGGCTACACCTTC. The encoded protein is CASGLRKGGYTF. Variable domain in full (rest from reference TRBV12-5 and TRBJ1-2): DARVTQTPRHKVTEMGQEVTMRCQPILGHNTVFWYRQTMMQGLELLAYFRNRAPLDDSGMPKDRFSAEMPDATLATLKIQPSEPRDSAVYFCASGLRKGGYTFGSGTRLTVV.

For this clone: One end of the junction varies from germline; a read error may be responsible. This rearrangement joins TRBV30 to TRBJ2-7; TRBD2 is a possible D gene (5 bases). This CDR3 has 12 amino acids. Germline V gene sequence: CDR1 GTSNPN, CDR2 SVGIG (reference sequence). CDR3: CAWMGDSHEQYF. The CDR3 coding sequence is TGTGCCTGGATGGGAGACTCCCACGAGCAGTACTTC.